The rows below give T cell receptor beta chains drawn from one sample of a study of T cell changes during pregnancy in multiple sclerosis. TCRdb's table, derived via immunoSEQ multiplex PCR, lists solely in-frame clones and lacks some. The data show about 53,000 clones, approximately 91% seen once. This specimen consisted of CD4+ T cells from peripheral blood mononuclear cells, obtained in the third trimester of pregnancy. These receptors all come from a female donor with multiple sclerosis, enrolled in a pregnancy study. The CDR3 runs from the conserved cysteine through the conserved F or W. The D gene is left open where the match is weak. Some rows mark clone size as missing; the rest say once, few, many or name a class of expanded clone.

D: TRBD2; size: NA; J: TRBJ2-3; V: TRBV2; DNA: TGTGCCAGCAGTTCCCCCAGCGGGGGCACAGATACGCAGTATTTT; CDR3: CASSSPSGGTDTQYF
D: TRBD1; size: once; J: TRBJ2-2; V: TRBV10-1; DNA: TGCGCCAGCAGTTTGACAGGGGCTTTGAACACCGGGGAGCTGTTTTTT; CDR3: CASSLTGALNTGELFF
D: TRBD2; size: NA; J: TRBJ2-3; V: TRBV19; DNA: TGTGCCAGTAGTATGGGGCGGGGGGCCTTGGGCACAGATACGCAGTATTTT; CDR3: CASSMGRGALGTDTQYF
D: TRBD1; size: NA; J: TRBJ1-4; V: TRBV25-1; DNA: TGTGCCAGCGGCTTTACAGGGGCACAGGAAAAACTGTTTTTT; CDR3: CASGFTGAQEKLFF
D: NA; size: few; J: TRBJ1-2; V: TRBV29-1; DNA: TGCAGCGTTGAAGGAGGCAGGGGCCCCGGTGGCTATGGCTACACCTTC; CDR3: CSVEGGRGPGGYGYTF
D: NA; size: NA; J: TRBJ2-7; V: TRBV11-2; DNA: TGTGCCAGCAGCTTAGGAGACTCCTCCTACGAGCAGTACTTC; CDR3: CASSLGDSSYEQYF
D: TRBD1; size: NA; J: TRBJ1-2; V: TRBV11-2; DNA: TGTGCCAGCAGCCCAATAAGGGGGGACAGGGGCTTTATTGACTATGGCTACACCTTC; CDR3: CASSPIRGDRGFIDYGYTF
D: NA; size: NA; J: TRBJ1-2; V: TRBV27; DNA: TGTGCCAGCAGTCCAGGAGCAGGGTTTGTTTATGGCTACACCTTC; CDR3: CASSPGAGFVYGYTF
D: NA; size: NA; J: TRBJ2-5; V: TRBV7-6; DNA: TGTGCCAGCAGCTTCACTCCAAACCAAGAGACCCAGTACTTC; CDR3: CASSFTPNQETQYF
D: TRBD2; size: NA; J: TRBJ2-5; V: TRBV5-6; DNA: TGTGCCAGCAGCTTGGTATTAGCGGGGTGGGAGACCCAGTACTTC; CDR3: CASSLVLAGWETQYF
D: TRBD1; size: once; J: TRBJ2-7; V: TRBV7-9; DNA: TGTGCCAGCAGCCCGAGGACAGGGTCCTACGAGCAGTACTTC; CDR3: CASSPRTGSYEQYF
D: TRBD1; size: NA; J: TRBJ1-2; V: TRBV18; DNA: TGTGCCAGCTCACCAACTGACAGGGGGTATGGCTACACCTTC; CDR3: CASSPTDRGYGYTF
D: NA; size: NA; J: TRBJ2-1; V: TRBV7-3; DNA: TGTGCCAGCAGCTTATTTGGCGGGGCCCACAATGAGCAGTTCTTC; CDR3: CASSLFGGAHNEQFF
D: TRBD2; size: NA; J: TRBJ2-1; V: TRBV7-6; DNA: TGTGCCAGCAGTCCGGCGACTAGCGGGTTCTACAATGAGCAGTTCTTC; CDR3: CASSPATSGFYNEQFF
D: NA; size: NA; J: TRBJ2-3; V: TRBV2; DNA: TGTGCCAGCAGTAAGGGGGGGCTCACAGATACGCAGTATTTT; CDR3: CASSKGGLTDTQYF
D: NA; size: NA; J: TRBJ1-5; V: TRBV19; DNA: TGTGCCAGTAGTATATACGGACCGGGGAATCAGCCCCAGCATTTT; CDR3: CASSIYGPGNQPQHF
D: TRBD1; size: few; J: TRBJ1-6; V: TRBV5-1; DNA: TGCGCCAGCAGCTTGGCGCAGGACAGGGCTTCACCCCTCCACTTT; CDR3: CASSLAQDRASPLHF
D: TRBD1; size: NA; J: TRBJ1-2; V: TRBV5-4; DNA: TGTGCCAGCAGTCCACAGGGGAGCTATGGCTACACCTTC; CDR3: CASSPQGSYGYTF
D: TRBD1; size: NA; J: TRBJ1-1; V: TRBV2; DNA: TGTGCCAGCACCTACGACAGGGTGGCCACTGAAGCTTTCTTT; CDR3: CASTYDRVATEAFF
D: TRBD2; size: NA; J: TRBJ2-1; V: TRBV5-1; DNA: TGCGCCAGCAGCTTGTCAGTAGCGGGGGGACCTTCCTACAATGAGCAGTTCTTC; CDR3: CASSLSVAGGPSYNEQFF
D: NA; size: NA; J: TRBJ2-5; V: TRBV20-1; DNA: TGCAGTGCTAGAAGGGGGGAGACCCAGTACTTC; CDR3: CSARRGETQYF
D: TRBD2; size: NA; J: TRBJ2-2; V: TRBV27; DNA: TGTGCCAGCAGTTCCCTTCTAGCGGGGGGTACCGGGGAGCTGTTTTTT; CDR3: CASSSLLAGGTGELFF
D: TRBD2; size: NA; J: TRBJ2-3; V: TRBV7-2; DNA: TGTGCCAGCAGCAAACTCAACCTCGGACTAGCGGGGGGGCACACGCAGTATTTT; CDR3: CASSKLNLGLAGGHTQYF
D: TRBD1; size: NA; J: TRBJ2-7; V: TRBV27; DNA: TGTGCCAGCAGTTTCTCCGGGACAGACTACGAGCAGTACTTC; CDR3: CASSFSGTDYEQYF
D: NA; size: NA; J: TRBJ1-1; V: TRBV10-3; DNA: TGTGCCATCAGTCACACCGGGGGGAAAGCTTTCTTT; CDR3: CAISHTGGKAFF
D: NA; size: NA; J: TRBJ1-6; V: TRBV14; DNA: TGTGCCAGCAGCTCTACTGGGGGCCCCCTTAGCTCCTATAATTCACCCCTCCACTTT; CDR3: CASSSTGGPLSSYNSPLHF
D: NA; size: NA; J: TRBJ1-1; V: TRBV2; DNA: TGTGCCAGCAGGCTCCAGGGCTTGAACACTGAAGCTTTCTTT; CDR3: CASRLQGLNTEAFF
D: NA; size: NA; J: TRBJ2-2; V: TRBV4-1; DNA: TGCGCCAGCAGCCGCCCTGGGGGGATGAGGAACACCGGGGAGCTGTTTTTT; CDR3: CASSRPGGMRNTGELFF
D: NA; size: NA; J: TRBJ2-5; V: TRBV2; DNA: TGTGCCAGCACAACAGGGATGAGGGAGACCCAGTACTTC; CDR3: CASTTGMRETQYF
D: NA; size: NA; J: TRBJ2-3; V: TRBV5-6; DNA: TGTGCCAGCAGCTTGGGGGCGGGGAGCACAGATACGCAGTATTTT; CDR3: CASSLGAGSTDTQYF
D: NA; size: NA; J: TRBJ2-5; V: TRBV6-6; DNA: TGTGCCAGCAGAGCCCCACAGGTCCAAGAGACCCAGTACTTC; CDR3: CASRAPQVQETQYF
D: NA; size: NA; J: TRBJ1-2; V: TRBV2; DNA: TGTGCCAGCAGTGACTGGCAGGGCCTTTATGGCTACACCTTC; CDR3: CASSDWQGLYGYTF
D: NA; size: NA; J: TRBJ1-2; V: TRBV19; DNA: TGTGCCAGTAGTAGGGCAGCTAACTATGGCTACACCTTC; CDR3: CASSRAANYGYTF
D: NA; size: NA; J: TRBJ1-6; V: TRBV6-1; DNA: TGTGCCAGCAGTGAAGGGCTGTATAATTCACCCCTCCACTTT; CDR3: CASSEGLYNSPLHF
D: TRBD1; size: NA; J: TRBJ2-1; V: TRBV2; DNA: TGTGCCAGCAGGTGGGACAGGGGTAACAATGAGCAGTTCTTC; CDR3: CASRWDRGNNEQFF
D: NA; size: once; J: TRBJ1-3; V: TRBV19; DNA: TGTGCCAGTAGTATTGGGGGCAAGCGAAACACCATATATTTT; CDR3: CASSIGGKRNTIYF
D: NA; size: NA; J: TRBJ1-1; V: TRBV9; DNA: TGTGCCAGCAGCGTGGGGGGACTCATGAACACTGAAGCTTTCTTT; CDR3: CASSVGGLMNTEAFF
D: NA; size: NA; J: TRBJ1-2; V: TRBV30; DNA: TGTGCCTGGAGTGTACTGGCGGTTGGAGGCTACACCTTC; CDR3: CAWSVLAVGGYTF
D: NA; size: NA; J: TRBJ2-7; V: TRBV2; DNA: TGTGCCAGCAGACAGAGCCTTGACGAGCAGTACTTC; CDR3: CASRQSLDEQYF
D: TRBD1; size: NA; J: TRBJ1-5; V: TRBV19; DNA: TGTGCCAGTAGCTCTCAAACAGGGGGCAATCAGCCCCAGCATTTT; CDR3: CASSSQTGGNQPQHF
D: NA; size: once; J: TRBJ1-2; V: TRBV5-1; DNA: TGCGCCAGCAGCTTAGAGGGGGACGGCTACACCTTC; CDR3: CASSLEGDGYTF
D: NA; size: NA; J: TRBJ2-2; V: TRBV19; DNA: TGTGCCAGTAGTATCATACAGGGTAGGACCGGGGAGCTGTTTTTT; CDR3: CASSIIQGRTGELFF
D: NA; size: NA; J: TRBJ2-5; V: TRBV7-9; DNA: TGTGCCAGCCGAAAGAAGGAGGGTGGGGAGACCCAGTACTTC; CDR3: CASRKKEGGETQYF
D: NA; size: NA; J: TRBJ2-1; V: TRBV11-2; DNA: TGTGCCAGCAGCCAGGGACATCGCGCAAGAGAGCAGTTCTTC; CDR3: CASSQGHRAREQFF
D: NA; size: NA; J: TRBJ2-7; V: TRBV19; DNA: TGTGCCAGTAGCCGCAGGGGCGCCTACGAGCAGTACTTC; CDR3: CASSRRGAYEQYF
D: NA; size: NA; J: TRBJ1-2; V: TRBV2; DNA: TGTGCCAGCAGCCAGAGGACATCCATTAACTATGGCTACACCTTC; CDR3: CASSQRTSINYGYTF
D: NA; size: NA; J: TRBJ1-5; V: TRBV7-2; DNA: TGTGCCAGCAGCTTTAGGGAGGACGGAAATCAGCCCCAGCATTTT; CDR3: CASSFREDGNQPQHF
D: TRBD1; size: NA; J: TRBJ2-2; V: TRBV18; DNA: TGTGCCAGCTCACCGCCGGGACAGACGAAGGAGCTGTTTTTT; CDR3: CASSPPGQTKELFF
D: TRBD1; size: NA; J: TRBJ1-6; V: TRBV5-1; DNA: TGCGCCAGCAGCTTGTCAACCGGGACAGGCTGGATTTCACCCCTCCACTTT; CDR3: CASSLSTGTGWISPLHF
D: NA; size: NA; J: TRBJ1-3; V: TRBV9; DNA: TGTGCCAGCAGCGCCCAGGGGTTGGACACCATATATTTT; CDR3: CASSAQGLDTIYF
D: TRBD1; size: NA; J: TRBJ1-1; V: TRBV5-1; DNA: TGCGCCAGCAGCTTGGGTGGGACAGGGGACACTGAAGCTTTCTTT; CDR3: CASSLGGTGDTEAFF
D: NA; size: NA; J: TRBJ1-1; V: TRBV6-5; DNA: TGTGCCAGCAGTTACACCTCCAGGGATGGTGGCACTGAAGCTTTCTTT; CDR3: CASSYTSRDGGTEAFF
D: TRBD1; size: NA; J: TRBJ1-3; V: TRBV5-1; DNA: TGCGCCAGCAGCGCAGGGGGATCAGGAAACACCATATATTTT; CDR3: CASSAGGSGNTIYF
D: TRBD2; size: NA; J: TRBJ2-3; V: TRBV5-4; DNA: TGTGCCAGCAGCCCAGGGACTAGCGGGGGACGCACAGATACGCAGTATTTT; CDR3: CASSPGTSGGRTDTQYF